This passage covers 29 T cell receptor beta chains from one sample sequenced in a study of blood T cell repertoires in COVID-19. Clones were sequenced by immunoSEQ multiplex PCR, and TCRdb holds only the in-frame ones, with some missing. Of about 480,000 clones listed, roughly 90% are singletons. The source material was PBMCs or T cells enriched from blood (not recorded which). The source of these receptors is a woman in her thirties or forties who had recovered from COVID-19.

The V and J genes are TRBV4-2 and TRBJ1-2; D perhaps matches TRBD1 (6 bases). Trimming shortened V by 4 bases and J by 4 bases, and 10 bases separated the two germline ends. CDR1 is LGHNA and CDR2 is YNFKEQ in the germline V gene. This CDR3 has 13 residues. CDR3 sequence (DNA): TGTGCCAGCAGCCCCGCAGGGGCCTATGGCTACACCTTC. It encodes CASSPAGAYGYTF.

V usage is TRBV29-1 and J usage is TRBJ2-3, with 12 nucleotides matching TRBD2. CDR1 is SQVTM and CDR2 is ANQGSEA in the germline V gene. The CDR3 has 15 amino acids. The junction had 4 bases not matched to a gene; V was cut back by 3 bases and J by 3 bases. CDR3: CSVDRGLAGTDTQYF. CDR3 nucleotides: TGCAGCGTTGATAGGGGACTAGCGGGTACAGATACGCAGTATTTT.

V gene TRBV29-1 combines with J gene TRBJ2-5, with 14 bases matching TRBD2. CDR3 length: 14 residues. V lost 3 bases and J lost 5; bases outside the gene matches: 2. Germline-derived CDR1 and CDR2 are SQVTM and ANQGSEA. CDR3 DNA sequence: TGCAGCGTTGAGTGGACTAGCGGGAGGGAGACCCAGTACTTC. Translation gives CSVEWTSGRETQYF.

The chain links TRBV19 to TRBJ1-2; 8 positions agree with TRBD1. V shed 4 bases and J 4 bases; nucleotides not matched to a gene: 11. CDR1 is LNHDA and CDR2 is SQIVND in the germline V gene (reference sequence). The CDR3 extends over 16 amino acids. The CDR3 region is CASSTRRQGPFYGYTF. CDR3 bases: TGTGCCAGTAGTACTCGGCGACAGGGGCCCTTCTATGGCTACACCTTC.

The chain is built from TRBV2 and TRBJ1-1, with 8 bases fitting TRBD1. Trimming removed 9 bases from V and 4 bases from J; junction bases left unmatched: 7. The CDR3 has 13 residues. Germline values: CDR1 SNHLY, CDR2 FYNNEI. The CDR3 here is CARKGQASTEAFF. The CDR3, as DNA: TGTGCCAGGAAGGGACAGGCGAGCACTGAAGCTTTCTTT.

The rearrangement uses TRBV7-9 and TRBJ2-7, with 7 bases matching TRBD2. Unmatched junction bases numbered 5, after V lost 5 bases and J lost 4 bases. Germline CDR1 is SEHNR and CDR2 is FQNEAQ (reference sequence). CDR3 size: 13 residues. CDR3 nucleotide sequence: TGTGCCAGCAGCACCGGGACTACTTACGAGCAGTACTTC. It codes for CASSTGTTYEQYF.

The chain has TRBV5-1 and TRBJ1-4, with 9 positions matching TRBD1. V was clipped by 5 bases and J by 11 bases; unmatched bases: 13. There are 15 residues in the CDR3. Germline V gene data show CDR1 as SGHRS and CDR2 as YFSETQ. The DNA of the CDR3 is TGCGCCAGCAGTTTACAGGGGGCGGACCCCCTTAAACTGTTTTTT. This sequence encodes CASSLQGADPLKLFF. The variable domain in full, with the rest retrieved from reference TRBV5-1 and TRBJ1-4, is KAGVTQTPRYLIKTRGQQVTLSCSPISGHRSVSWYQQTPGQGLQFLFEYFSETQRNKGNFPGRFSGRQFSNSRSEMNVSTLELGDSALYLCASSLQGADPLKLFFGSGTQLSVL.

This clone was found once. The chain carries TRBV4-2 and TRBJ2-7; 9 bases are a match to TRBD1. With V trimmed by 0 bases and J by 2 bases, 8 bases remained unmatched. The germline gives CDR1 LGHNA, CDR2 YNFKEQ. The length of the CDR3 is 17 residues. This chain's CDR3 is CASSQDAGTGRPYEQYF. CDR3 DNA sequence: TGTGCCAGCAGCCAAGATGCCGGGACAGGGCGTCCCTACGAGCAGTACTTC.

The V call is TRBV9, the J call TRBJ1-1, with 10 bases lining up with TRBD1. The V gene end was trimmed by 3 bases and the J gene end by 1 base; junction bases not matched to a gene: 3. CDR3 length: 15 amino acids. Germline assignment: CDR1 SGDLS and CDR2 YYNGEE. DNA for the CDR3: TGTGCCAGCAGCGGACAGGGGGCGACGAACACTGAAGCTTTCTTT. Its translation: CASSGQGATNTEAFF.

This rearrangement joins TRBV6-2 or TRBV6-3 to TRBJ2-1, with 7 bases that match TRBD1. Germline loops: CDR1 MNHEY, CDR2 SVGEGT. V shed 2 bases, J shed 5 bases, and the junction held 6 bases outside the gene matches. CDR3 size: 15 residues. CDR3 in amino acids: CASSYPGTADNEQFF. The CDR3 DNA sequence: TGTGCCAGCAGTTACCCCGGGACAGCGGACAATGAGCAGTTCTTC.

This chain links TRBV6-5 with TRBJ2-7; 10 nucleotides match TRBD1. CDR3 length: 14 residues. In germline, CDR1 is MNHEY, CDR2 SVGAGI. Trimming cost V 8 bases and J 3 bases; bases outside gene matches: 7. This chain's CDR3 is CASVRDRGSYEQYF. Written as DNA, the CDR3 is TGTGCCAGCGTCCGGGACAGGGGAAGCTACGAGCAGTACTTC.

V is TRBV5-4 and J is TRBJ2-1, with 11 bases matching TRBD2. Trimming at V came to 3 bases and at J to 4 bases, leaving 6 bases not matched to a gene. The CDR3 has 16 residues. Germline assignment: CDR1 SGHNT and CDR2 YYREEE (reference sequence). The CDR3 is CASSWGIAGGYNEQFF. The CDR3 bases are TGTGCCAGCAGCTGGGGCATAGCGGGAGGGTACAATGAGCAGTTCTTC.

This clone is a singleton in its sample. This chain uses TRBV9 with TRBJ2-7, with a weak D call TRBD2 (5 bases). CDR1 and CDR2 (germline): SGDLS, YYNGEE. Trimming cost V 3 bases and J 5 bases, with 18 bases left between them. CDR3 length: 15 amino acids. CDR3 sequence reads: CASSDSPQRGDEQYF. CDR3 DNA: TGTGCCAGCAGCGATTCCCCCCAACGGGGTGACGAGCAGTACTTC.

The count of this clone is one. This sequence joins TRBV4-2 and TRBJ2-1, with 11 positions matching TRBD2. Per germline, CDR1 LGHNA and CDR2 YNFKEQ. The CDR3 is made up of 15 amino acids. V was clipped by 2 bases and J by 8 bases; unmatched bases: 5. The CDR3 here is CASSQSSGRTDEQFF. The DNA of the CDR3 is TGTGCCAGCAGCCAATCTAGCGGGAGGACAGATGAGCAGTTCTTC.

In DNA form, the CDR3 reads TGTGCCAGCGGCGCGGGAGCGGTGAACATTCAGTACTTC. Translation: CASGAGAVNIQYF. The V gene is TRBV2, the J gene TRBJ2-4; 7 bases match TRBD2. Germline CDR1 and CDR2: SNHLY and FYNNEI. V was clipped by 8 bases and J by 7 bases; unmatched bases: 8. This CDR3 region has 13 residues.

The V and J genes are TRBV6-5 and TRBJ2-7; 8 bases align to TRBD1. The germline V gene encodes CDR1 MNHEY and CDR2 SVGAGI. J was trimmed by 9 bases and V by 3 bases; bases with no gene match: 1. CDR3 size: 11 residues. Here the CDR3 reads CASSYGQGQYF. The CDR3 DNA sequence: TGTGCCAGCAGTTATGGACAGGGGCAGTACTTC.

The rearrangement links TRBV18 to TRBJ1-4; weak D call: TRBD1 (5 bases). Germline lookup yields CDR1 KGHSH and CDR2 LQKENI. The CDR3 consists of 13 residues. Trimming stripped 2 bases from V and 6 bases from J, with 7 bases between. CDR3 in amino acids: CASSPRGDEKLFF. The CDR3 nucleotides read TGTGCCAGCTCACCAAGGGGCGATGAAAAACTGTTTTTT.

This chain links TRBV5-4 with TRBJ1-6, with unresolved D. The CDR3 length is 13 residues. Germline loops: CDR1 SGHNT, CDR2 YYREEE (reference sequence). Trimming cost V 4 bases and J 5 bases, with 7 bases left between them. CDR3: CASSILNNSPLHF. For the CDR3, the DNA is TGTGCCAGCAGCATACTTAATAATTCACCCCTCCACTTT. Using reference TRBV5-4 and TRBJ1-6 for the parts outside the CDR3, the full variable domain is ETGVTQSPTHLIKTRGQQVTLRCSSQSGHNTVSWYQQALGQGPQFIFQYYREEENGRGNFPPRFSGLQFPNYSSELNVNALELDDSALYLCASSILNNSPLHFGNGTRLTVT.

V usage is TRBV4-1 and J usage is TRBJ2-7; D is perhaps TRBD2 (5 bases). The germline V and J ends were trimmed by 4 bases and 6 bases, with 13 bases remaining between them. The length of the CDR3 is 13 residues. Germline CDR1 reads MGHRA; CDR2 reads YSYEKL. The CDR3 nucleotides are TGCGCCAGCAGCCGTGGGAGTAGGAGCGAGCAGTACTTC. Amino acids: CASSRGSRSEQYF.

This chain links TRBV18 with TRBJ1-2; 11 bases fit TRBD1. The length of the CDR3 is 23 residues. From germline, CDR1 is KGHSH and CDR2 LQKENI. The ends lost 0 bases at V and 1 base at J; junction bases unmatched: 22. CDR3 coding DNA: TGTGCCAGCTCACCACCGGCCAGGTTGATCGTTCCGGGGACAGGGGGACGTAACTATGGCTACACCTTC. Amino acids: CASSPPARLIVPGTGGRNYGYTF.

A single count supports this clone. The gene calls are TRBV10-1 and TRBJ1-1; D gene uncertain. CDR3 length: 15 amino acids. Trimming stripped 0 bases from V and 1 base from J, with 9 bases between. Germline-derived CDR1 and CDR2 are WNHNN and SYGVQD (reference sequence). The CDR3 DNA reads TGCGCCAGCAGTGAGTCGCTGAGGGCGAACACTGAAGCTTTCTTT. Its protein product is CASSESLRANTEAFF.

The rearrangement links TRBV27 to TRBJ2-7, with 9 bases that match TRBD2. The germline V gene encodes CDR1 MNHEY and CDR2 SMNVEV (reference sequence). CDR3 length equals 15 residues. V dropped 1 base and J dropped 5; count of bases not matched to a gene: 6. The CDR3 is CASSLFRGREHEQYF. The CDR3 nucleotides read TGTGCCAGCAGTTTATTTCGCGGGAGGGAACACGAGCAGTACTTC.

The chain links TRBV5-1 to TRBJ2-3, with 7 nucleotides matching TRBD1. The CDR3 length is 16 residues. V lost 4 bases, J lost 7 bases, and 15 bases stayed unmatched. Germline CDR1 SGHRS, CDR2 YFSETQ. The CDR3 region has the DNA TGCGCCAGCAGCCTTGCAACAGGGGACGCGAGATATACGCAGTATTTT. Protein product: CASSLATGDARYTQYF.

The genes are TRBV5-6 and TRBJ2-7; D possibly corresponds to TRBD2 (6 bases). Trimming left V 4 bases short and J 1 base short, with 9 bases between. The CDR3 spans 13 residues. Per germline, CDR1 SGHDT and CDR2 YYEEEE. DNA of the CDR3: TGTGCCAGCAGCCGAGGGAGGTCCTACGAGCAGTACTTC. Translating gives CASSRGRSYEQYF.

The V gene is TRBV19, the J gene TRBJ2-1; 14 nucleotides align to TRBD2. The CDR3 is 19 residues long. Germline CDR1 reads LNHDA; CDR2 reads SQIVND (reference sequence). Losses at the gene ends were 4 bases for V and 0 bases for J; bases not matched to a gene: 8. DNA of the CDR3: TGTGCCAGTAGTACCGGGACTAGCGGGAGACCCAGCTCCTACAATGAGCAGTTCTTC. It encodes CASSTGTSGRPSSYNEQFF. Full variable domain (rest looked up from reference TRBV19 and TRBJ2-1): DGGITQSPKYLFRKEGQNVTLSCEQNLNHDAMYWYRQDPGQGLRLIYYSQIVNDFQKGDIAEGYSVSREKKESFPLTVTSAQKNPTAFYLCASSTGTSGRPSSYNEQFFGPGTRLTVL.

V usage is TRBV21-1 and J usage is TRBJ2-1; TRBD2, the table's D call, lacks a check against the DNA. TRBV21-1 is labeled a pseudogene. CDR3 length: 17 residues. CDR3 sequence: CASSKEGGEPIGNEQFF. The CDR3 DNA follows: TGTGCCAGCAGCAAAGAGGGAGGGGAACCAATCGGCAATGAGCAGTTCTTC.

V and J are TRBV5-1 and TRBJ2-1; weak D call: TRBD1 (6 bases). There are 18 residues in the CDR3. Trimming removed 1 base at V and 9 bases at J, with 26 bases between. Germline CDR1 SGHRS, CDR2 YFSETQ. The CDR3 DNA reads as TGCGCCAGCAGCTTGTTAGGGTTTGAGGCACAAAAACAGGGTGAGCAGTTCTTC. Residues: CASSLLGFEAQKQGEQFF.

In its sample, this clone was seen once. V usage is TRBV19 and J usage is TRBJ1-2, with no clear D. Trimming cost V 6 bases and J 1 base, with 15 bases left between them. The germline V gene has CDR1 LNHDA and CDR2 SQIVND (reference sequence). The length of the CDR3 is 15 residues. The CDR3 reads CASREREDLNYGYTF. CDR3 nucleotide sequence: TGTGCCAGTAGAGAGAGGGAGGACCTTAACTATGGCTACACCTTC.

This rearrangement joins TRBV15 to TRBJ2-1; 7 nucleotides agree with TRBD2. The V gene end was trimmed by 2 bases and the J gene end by 4 bases; junction bases not matched to a gene: 8. Germline V gene data show CDR1 as LNHNV and CDR2 as YYDKDF (reference sequence). The CDR3 runs to 16 residues. This chain's CDR3 is CATSRRSSGYYNEQFF. CDR3 nucleotides: TGTGCCACCAGCAGACGCTCTAGCGGATATTACAATGAGCAGTTCTTC.